This TCR beta chain was captured in a study of shared clonotypes between healthy human individuals. V dropped 3 bases and J dropped 3; count of bases not matched to a gene: 4. CDR1 is SQVTM and CDR2 is ANQGSEA in the germline V gene. The CDR3 is 14 amino acids. Researchers sequenced unsorted PBMC DNA using ten immunoSEQ deep assay plates. Method: immunoSEQ multiplex PCR; TCRdb's copy keeps in-frame clones and lacks some. The repertoire holds around 440,000 clones, with 77% as singletons. The receptor's source is a woman aged 40 to 55 in good health. Some clones in this sample may be carry-over from other donors' samples. The specimen was PBMCs. This chain links TRBV29-1 with TRBJ1-2, with TRBD1 identical over 10 bases. CDR3 nucleotides: TGCAGCGTTGATCCGGACAGGGGGGACTATGGCTACACCTTC. It is translated as CSVDPDRGDYGYTF.